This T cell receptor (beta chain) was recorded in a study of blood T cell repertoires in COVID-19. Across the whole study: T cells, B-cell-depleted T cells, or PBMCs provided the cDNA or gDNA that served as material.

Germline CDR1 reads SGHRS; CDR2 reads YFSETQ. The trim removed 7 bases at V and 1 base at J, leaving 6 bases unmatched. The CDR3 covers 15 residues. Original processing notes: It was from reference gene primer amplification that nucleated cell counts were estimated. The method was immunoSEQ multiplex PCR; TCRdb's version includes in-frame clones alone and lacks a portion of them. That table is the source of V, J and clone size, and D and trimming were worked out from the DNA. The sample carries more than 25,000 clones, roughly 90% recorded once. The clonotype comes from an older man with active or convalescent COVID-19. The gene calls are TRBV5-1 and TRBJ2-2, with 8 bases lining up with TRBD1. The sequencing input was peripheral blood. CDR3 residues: CASGPGQGNTGELFF. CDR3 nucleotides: TGCGCCAGCGGTCCTGGACAGGGGAACACCGGGGAGCTGTTTTTT.